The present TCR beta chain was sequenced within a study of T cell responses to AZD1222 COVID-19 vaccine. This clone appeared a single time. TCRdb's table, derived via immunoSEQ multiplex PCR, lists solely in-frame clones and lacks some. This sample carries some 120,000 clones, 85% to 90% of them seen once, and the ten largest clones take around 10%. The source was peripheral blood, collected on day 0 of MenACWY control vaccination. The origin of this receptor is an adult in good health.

The CDR3 spells CASSIVGQGRTEAFF. DNA of the CDR3: TGTGCCAGTAGTATAGTAGGCCAGGGAAGGACTGAAGCTTTCTTT. The chain couples TRBV19 to TRBJ1-1; possibly TRBD1 for D (5 bases). V lost 1 base and J 5 bases, leaving 14 bases between the germline ends. The CDR3 has 15 residues. In germline, CDR1 is LNHDA, CDR2 SQIVND (reference sequence).